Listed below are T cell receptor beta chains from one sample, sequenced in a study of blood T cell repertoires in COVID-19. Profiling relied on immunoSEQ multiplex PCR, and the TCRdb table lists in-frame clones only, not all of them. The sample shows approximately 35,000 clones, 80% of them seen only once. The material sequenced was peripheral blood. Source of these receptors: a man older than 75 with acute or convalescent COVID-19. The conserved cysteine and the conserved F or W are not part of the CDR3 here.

CDR3: ASSAPLAGAPTDTQY
V: TRBV28
J: TRBJ2-3

CDR3: ASSRGKDSVQETQY
V: TRBV18
J: TRBJ2-5

CDR3: ASSQLAIRPYEQY
V: TRBV3-1/TRBV3-2
J: TRBJ2-7

CDR3: ASSLEASGEVEQF
V: TRBV5-1
J: TRBJ2-1

CDR3: ASSLETSSETQY
V: TRBV7-9
J: TRBJ2-5

CDR3: ASRTTGGSSYEQY
V: TRBV28
J: TRBJ2-7

CDR3: ASSSEAYNEQF
V: TRBV6-5
J: TRBJ2-1

CDR3: ASSLGLLCRGYT
V: TRBV23-1
J: TRBJ1-2

CDR3: ASSLPWTSGNEQF
V: TRBV5-1
J: TRBJ2-1

CDR3: ASSQSGVTEAF
V: TRBV3-1/TRBV3-2
J: TRBJ1-1

CDR3: ASGQVYNSPLH
V: TRBV11-2
J: TRBJ1-6

CDR3: ASSLLDRGTEAF
V: TRBV7-9
J: TRBJ1-1

CDR3: ASSGGYSGNTIY
V: TRBV5-1
J: TRBJ1-3

CDR3: ASSPAGTAYEQY
V: TRBV18
J: TRBJ2-7

CDR3: ASSLVGLSGVQETQY
V: TRBV18
J: TRBJ2-5

CDR3: ASSLRLTSSYNEQF
V: TRBV4-2
J: TRBJ2-1

CDR3: ASSLIGQGVWQY
V: TRBV5-1
J: TRBJ2-7